This T cell receptor (beta chain) was sequenced during a study of T cell changes during pregnancy in multiple sclerosis. Produced via immunoSEQ multiplex PCR; TCRdb's table is partial and in-frame only. The sample yields tens of thousands of clones, over 90% seen once. CDR1 and CDR2 (germline): MNHEY, SVGAGI. J was trimmed by 7 bases and V by 1 base; bases with no gene match: 7. The CDR3 sequence is 16 residues long. Source: peripheral blood, taken in the third trimester of pregnancy. The gene calls are TRBV6-5 and TRBJ1-4; 9 bases fit TRBD1. This sequence was found in a female donor with multiple sclerosis, enrolled in a pregnancy study. CDR3 in amino acids: CASSYWGTGRSEKLFF. CDR3 in DNA: TGTGCCAGCAGTTACTGGGGGACAGGGAGGTCTGAAAAACTGTTTTTT.